Below are 25 T cell receptor beta chains sequenced from a single sample in a study of T cells in Graves' hyperthyroidism and ophthalmopathy. What was amplified from RNA transcripts were TCR beta CDR3 regions. First-round RT-PCR targeting the TCR CDR3 was performed with the HTBI primer set. MiXCR, applied by TCRdb to the multiplex PCR reads, yields one record per CDR3 protein. The sample records about 600,000 distinct CDR3 sequences, roughly 15% being singletons. Sequencing was carried out using blood. All receptors come from a woman in her fifties or sixties with Graves' ophthalmopathy.

Ten or more counts support this clonotype. The chain joins TRBV19 to TRBJ1-2, with 7 bases that match TRBD1. Germline V gives CDR1 LNHDA, CDR2 SQIVND (reference sequence). CDR3 length: 13 amino acids. V lost 3 bases to trimming and J lost 8 bases; unmatched junction nucleotides: 6. The CDR3 coding sequence is TGTGCCAGTAGTATTGTAGGGGACAGCGGCTACACCTTC. Its protein is CASSIVGDSGYTF. Supplemented by reference TRBV19 and TRBJ1-2, the full variable domain reads DGGITQSPKYLFRKEGQNVTLSCEQNLNHDAMYWYRQDPGQGLRLIYYSQIVNDFQKGDIAEGYSVSREKKESFPLTVTSAQKNPTAFYLCASSIVGDSGYTFGSGTRLTVV.

This clonotype was detected many times. The chain has TRBV20-1 and TRBJ2-7; D gene uncertain. V lost 1 base to trimming and J lost 4 bases, with 8 bases between them. Germline V CDR1 and CDR2: DFQATT, SNEGSKA (reference sequence). The CDR3 is 12 residues long. CDR3 region: CSARVNTYEQYF. DNA for the CDR3: TGCAGTGCTAGAGTTAACACGTACGAGCAGTACTTC.

This clonotype was seen only a few times. The gene calls are TRBV4-3 and TRBJ2-7; TRBD2 might be the D (5 bases). The V gene lost 0 bases and the J gene lost 7 bases, with 13 bases spanning the gap. Germline CDR1 reads LGHNA; CDR2 reads YSLEER. This CDR3 region has 14 residues. The DNA of the CDR3 is TGCGCCAGCAGCCAAGATGTAGCGCAACGAGAGCAGTACTTC. This gives the protein CASSQDVAQREQYF.

J is TRBJ2-1 and V is TRBV7-2; 9 bases map to TRBD2. CDR1 is SGHTA, CDR2 FQGNSA, per germline. The CDR3 consists of 16 residues. V shed 3 bases, J shed 7 bases, and the junction held 10 bases outside the gene matches. In nucleotides, the CDR3 is TGTGCCAGCAGCTTGCATACTAGCGGGCTACTAAATGAGCAGTTCTTC. Its translation: CASSLHTSGLLNEQFF.

This clonotype has ten or more counts. V usage is TRBV4-1 and J usage is TRBJ1-2; D is undetermined. CDR1 is MGHRA, CDR2 YSYEKL, per germline. The CDR3 length is 15 residues. Trimming took 1 base from V and 0 from J, leaving 9 bases between them. CDR3 in amino acids: CASSQGLRTNYGYTF. The CDR3 DNA sequence: TGCGCCAGCAGCCAAGGTTTAAGAACTAACTATGGCTACACCTTC.

The rearrangement uses TRBV9 and TRBJ1-6, with D tentatively TRBD1 (5 bases). This CDR3 contains 17 residues. Trimming took 4 bases from V and 7 from J, leaving 21 bases between them. Germline lookup yields CDR1 SGDLS and CDR2 YYNGEE. The CDR3 protein is CASSTHDSPRMNSPLHF. CDR3 coding DNA: TGTGCCAGCAGCACCCATGACAGCCCGAGGATGAATTCACCCCTCCACTTT.

This clonotype has a count of ten or more. CDR3 in amino acids: CASSGGLAHTGELFF. The DNA of the CDR3 is TGTGCCAGCAGTGGGGGACTAGCGCACACCGGGGAGCTGTTTTTT. The V and J genes are TRBV6-1 and TRBJ2-2; 10 bases are shared with TRBD2. From germline, CDR1 is MNHNS and CDR2 SASEGT. The ends lost 4 bases at V and 3 bases at J; junction bases unmatched: 2. The CDR3 runs 15 residues.

V is TRBV28 and J is TRBJ2-2; 15 bases are a match to TRBD2. The V gene end was trimmed by 4 bases and the J gene end by 4 bases; junction bases not matched to a gene: 7. This CDR3 comprises 18 residues. From germline, CDR1 is MDHEN and CDR2 SYDVKM. Here the CDR3 reads CASSSYRTSGRGTGELFF. In DNA form, the CDR3 reads TGTGCCAGCAGTTCCTATAGGACTAGCGGGAGGGGCACCGGGGAGCTGTTTTTT.

This clonotype appeared many times. The junction departs from germline at one end; a sequencing error may be responsible. V and J are TRBV2 and TRBJ1-5; D is undetermined. CDR3 length equals 14 residues. CDR1 is SNHLY and CDR2 is FYNNEI in the germline V gene. CDR3 sequence (DNA): TGTGCCAGCACTGAACACTCGAGCAATCAGCCCCAGCATTTT. Translated: CASTEHSSNQPQHF.

In this sample, this clonotype turned up many times. The genes are TRBV20-1 and TRBJ2-3; D not resolved. Germline V gives CDR1 DFQATT, CDR2 SNEGSKA (reference sequence). Between the trimmed V and J ends, which lost 6 bases and 3 bases, there was a span of 13 bases. The CDR3 loop spans 13 amino acids. The CDR3 sequence is CSAYHQRTDTQYF. Here the CDR3 DNA reads TGCAGTGCCTACCATCAGCGAACAGATACGCAGTATTTT.

The V gene is TRBV27, the J gene TRBJ2-1; possible D gene TRBD2, 6 bases. CDR3 length: 15 residues. V was shortened by 3 bases and J by 0 bases, with 9 bases between the two germline ends. Germline CDR1 MNHEY, CDR2 SMNVEV (reference sequence). DNA for the CDR3: TGTGCCAGCAGTTTGGGACTTCTCTCCTACAATGAGCAGTTCTTC. Residues: CASSLGLLSYNEQFF.

The chain couples TRBV5-1 to TRBJ2-3, with TRBD2 identical over 10 bases. The length of the CDR3 is 15 residues. Germline CDR1 SGHRS, CDR2 YFSETQ. The ends lost 4 bases at V and 5 bases at J; junction bases unmatched: 7. Here the CDR3 DNA reads TGCGCCAGCAGCCCGTTGACTAGCGGGTTAGATACGCAGTATTTT. Protein: CASSPLTSGLDTQYF. Drawing the rest from reference TRBV5-1 and TRBJ2-3, the complete variable domain is KAGVTQTPRYLIKTRGQQVTLSCSPISGHRSVSWYQQTPGQGLQFLFEYFSETQRNKGNFPGRFSGRQFSNSRSEMNVSTLELGDSALYLCASSPLTSGLDTQYFGPGTRLTVL.

The table lists this clonotype with many counts. V is TRBV6-1 and J is TRBJ1-2; a possible D gene is TRBD1 (5 bases). Germline V CDR1 and CDR2: MNHNS, SASEGT. Deletions cut 5 bases from V and 3 bases from J, with 16 bases between. CDR3 length: 15 amino acids. CDR3 region: CASSLFKGSHYGYTF. The CDR3 bases are TGTGCCAGCAGTCTCTTCAAGGGGAGTCACTATGGCTACACCTTC.

This clonotype has a count of ten or more. This sequence joins TRBV7-8 and TRBJ2-1, with D unclear. The CDR3 extends over 15 amino acids. Between the trimmed V and J ends, which lost 4 bases and 0 bases, there was a span of 10 bases. Germline CDR1 is SGHVS and CDR2 is FQNEAQ. CDR3: CASSSIRDSYNEQFF. The CDR3, as DNA: TGTGCCAGCAGCTCAATCAGAGACTCCTACAATGAGCAGTTCTTC.

In its sample, this clonotype was seen many times. Relative to the germline gene, one junction end is altered; a read error may explain this. The rearrangement links TRBV5-1 to TRBJ1-1, with D possibly matching TRBD1 (5 bases). The CDR3 is 13 residues long. Germline V gene lookup returns CDR1 SGHRS and CDR2 YFSETQ. The CDR3 sequence: CASSLAGTTEAFF. CDR3 in DNA: TGTGCCAGCAGTTTGGCCGGGACCACTGAAGCTTTCTTT.

This clonotype occurred many times. The CDR3 protein is CASSNRAGANVLTF. The CDR3 nucleotides are TGTGCCAGCAGTAACAGGGCTGGGGCCAACGTCCTGACTTTC. The chain uses TRBV12-3 or TRBV12-4 and TRBJ2-6; D possibly corresponds to TRBD1 (6 bases). Trimming pared 5 bases from V and 2 bases from J, leaving 7 bases between. The CDR3 is 14 residues long.

The table lists this clonotype with many counts. This sequence joins TRBV2 and TRBJ2-1; 11 bases match TRBD1. Germline lookup yields CDR1 SNHLY and CDR2 FYNNEI. J lost 4 bases, V lost 6 bases, and 8 bases had no gene match. The CDR3 contains 16 residues. The CDR3 sequence: CASRVGTGGGYNEQFF. DNA of the CDR3: TGTGCCAGCAGAGTTGGGACAGGGGGAGGATACAATGAGCAGTTCTTC. The variable domain in full, completed from reference TRBV2 and TRBJ2-1, reads EPEVTQTPSHQVTQMGQEVILRCVPISNHLYFYWYRQILGQKVEFLVSFYNNEISEKSEIFDDQFSVERPDGSNFTLKIRSTKLEDSAMYFCASRVGTGGGYNEQFFGPGTRLTVL.

The chain carries TRBV6-2 or TRBV6-3 and TRBJ1-1, with a possible D match to TRBD1 (5 bases). Germline V CDR1 and CDR2: MNHEY, SVGEGT. With 4 bases removed from V and 1 base from J, the gap between germline ends came to 7 bases. The CDR3 extends over 13 amino acids. The CDR3 DNA follows: TGTGCCAGCAGTTGGGGCAAGAACACTGAAGCTTTCTTT. Protein sequence: CASSWGKNTEAFF.

The sample holds many counts of this clonotype. The gene calls are TRBV5-1 and TRBJ1-1; D is ambiguous. The CDR3 sequence is 11 residues long. V lost 5 bases and J 5 bases, leaving 7 bases between the germline ends. Germline CDR1 and CDR2: SGHRS and YFSETQ. The CDR3 DNA is TGCGCCAGCAGGGAGGGTACTGAAGCTTTCTTT. Translated: CASREGTEAFF.

This clonotype was detected many times. The CDR3 bases are TGTGCCAGCAATACCGAGACCAGCTCCTACAATGAGCAGTTCTTC. It codes for CASNTETSSYNEQFF. The chain couples TRBV27 to TRBJ2-1; no clear D gene. Germline V gene lookup returns CDR1 MNHEY and CDR2 SMNVEV (reference sequence). The V end was cut by 7 bases, the J end by 0 bases, with 13 bases between. There are 15 residues in the CDR3.

The chain links TRBV7-9 to TRBJ2-7, with D maybe TRBD1 (6 bases). This CDR3 has 15 amino acids. Trimming removed 4 bases from V and 1 base from J, with 14 bases in between. Germline V gene sequence: CDR1 SEHNR, CDR2 FQNEAQ (reference sequence). As DNA, the CDR3 is TGTGCCAGCAGCTCAACAGGGCTATGGTCCTACGAGCAGTACTTC. It is translated as CASSSTGLWSYEQYF.

This clonotype was seen ten or more times. At one of its ends the junction is not consistent with the germline gene, which may arise from a read error. This chain joins TRBV7-9 and TRBJ1-2; TRBD1 matches at 7 bases. CDR1 SEHNR and CDR2 FQNEAQ come from the germline V gene (reference sequence). This CDR3 is built from 13 residues. The CDR3 DNA is TGTGCCAGCAGTCCCGGGACAGTCTATGACTACACCTTC. Protein product: CASSPGTVYDYTF.

The chain has TRBV20-1 and TRBJ2-7, with 9 bases that match TRBD2. The CDR3 totals 17 residues. The trim removed 3 bases at V and 7 bases at J, leaving 19 bases unmatched. Germline lookup yields CDR1 DFQATT and CDR2 SNEGSKA (reference sequence). As DNA, the CDR3 is TGCAGTGCTAGCAATCGGGCTAGCGGGGCGCCCGGGCTTGAGCAGTACTTC. Protein: CSASNRASGAPGLEQYF.

This clonotype was counted ten times or more. The chain joins TRBV6-1 to TRBJ2-7; TRBD1 matches 9 bases. CDR3 size: 14 residues. J gave up 6 bases and V 6 bases, and 9 bases lay outside the gene matches. Germline V gene lookup returns CDR1 MNHNS and CDR2 SASEGT. Here the CDR3 reads CASSLQGAGAEQYF. DNA for the CDR3: TGTGCCAGCAGCCTACAGGGGGCGGGGGCCGAGCAGTACTTC.

This clonotype was counted ten times or more. The V call is TRBV29-1, the J call TRBJ2-2, with 11 bases aligning to TRBD2. V lost 6 bases to trimming and J lost 2 bases; unmatched junction nucleotides: 5. This CDR3 contains 15 residues. Germline CDR1 is SQVTM and CDR2 is ANQGSEA. CDR3 sequence reads: CSVSGTSGNTGELFF. DNA for the CDR3: TGCAGCGTGTCCGGGACTAGCGGAAACACCGGGGAGCTGTTTTTT.